Listed here is a single TCR beta chain. The CDR3 contains 18 residues. Trimming left V 0 bases short and J 1 base short, with 17 bases between. Germline V gene data show CDR1 as SGDLS and CDR2 as YYNGEE. As handled by the study authors: Reference gene primers were amplified, and this amplification served to estimate nucleated cell counts. TCRdb's copy holds only in-frame clones and misses some; the assay was immunoSEQ multiplex PCR. The V and J calls and clone size are taken from that table; D and trimming were inferred from the DNA. The sample records roughly 260,000 clones, approximately 82% being singletons. The data stem from a study of blood T cell repertoires in COVID-19. For the study at large: The United States, Italy and Spain provided the acute and convalescent COVID-19 samples. PBMCs, B-cell-depleted T cells, or T cells were the source of the cDNA or gDNA that made up the material.

This TCR was sampled from a woman in her late teens or twenties with acute or convalescent COVID-19. V usage is TRBV9 and J usage is TRBJ2-4; D uncertain. Specimen: peripheral blood. CDR3 nucleotides: TGTGCCAGCAGCGTAGGAGGCCGGGTCTCATCGGCCAAAAACATTCAGTACTTC. Protein sequence: CASSVGGRVSSAKNIQYF.